This T cell receptor (beta chain) was sequenced in a study of identical twins. CDR3 length: 13 amino acids. CDR1 is SNHLY, CDR2 FYNNEI, per germline. V trimming: 8 bases; J trimming: 7 bases; junction bases outside the gene matches: 5. MiXCR was run by TCRdb on the 5' RACE reads, yielding one entry per CDR3 protein. This sample has 650,000 to 750,000 distinct CDR3 sequences; less than 25% occur once, and the top ten carry over 4%. The same specimen was also included in a second study, on T cells expressing NK-cell markers.

The sample taken for sequencing was PBMCs. The rearrangement links TRBV2 to TRBJ2-1; 10 bases fit TRBD2. This TCR derives from a woman between 18 and 29 years old in good health. CDR3 nucleotides: TGTGCCAGCTCAGGACTAGCGGCTAATGAGCAGTTCTTC. Amino acids: CASSGLAANEQFF. Using reference TRBV2 and TRBJ2-1 for the parts outside the CDR3, the full variable domain is EPEVTQTPSHQVTQMGQEVILRCVPISNHLYFYWYRQILGQKVEFLVSFYNNEISEKSEIFDDQFSVERPDGSNFTLKIRSTKLEDSAMYFCASSGLAANEQFFGPGTRLTVL.